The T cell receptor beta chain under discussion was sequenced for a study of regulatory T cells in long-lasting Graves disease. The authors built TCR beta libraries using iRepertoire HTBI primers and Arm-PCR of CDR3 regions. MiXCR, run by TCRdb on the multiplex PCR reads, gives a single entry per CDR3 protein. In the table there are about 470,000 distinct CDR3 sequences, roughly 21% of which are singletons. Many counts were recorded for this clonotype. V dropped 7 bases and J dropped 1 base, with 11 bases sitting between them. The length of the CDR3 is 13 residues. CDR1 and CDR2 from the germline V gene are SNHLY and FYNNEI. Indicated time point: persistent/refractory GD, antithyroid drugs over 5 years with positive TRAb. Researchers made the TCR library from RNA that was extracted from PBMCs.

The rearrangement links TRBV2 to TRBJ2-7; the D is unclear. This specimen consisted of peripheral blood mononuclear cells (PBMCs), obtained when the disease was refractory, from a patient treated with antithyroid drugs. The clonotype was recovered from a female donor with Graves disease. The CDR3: CASTDLGSYEQYF. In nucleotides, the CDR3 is TGTGCCAGCACCGATCTGGGTTCCTACGAGCAGTACTTC.